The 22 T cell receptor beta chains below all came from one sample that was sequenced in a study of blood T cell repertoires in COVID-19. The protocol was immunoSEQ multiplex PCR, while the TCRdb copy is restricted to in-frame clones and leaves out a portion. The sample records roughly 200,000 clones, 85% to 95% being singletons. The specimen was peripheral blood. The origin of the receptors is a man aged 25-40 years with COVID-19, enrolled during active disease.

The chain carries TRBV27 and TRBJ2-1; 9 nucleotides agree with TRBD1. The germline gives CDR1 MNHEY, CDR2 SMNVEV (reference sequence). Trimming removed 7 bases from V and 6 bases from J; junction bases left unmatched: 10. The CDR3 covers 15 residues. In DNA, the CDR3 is TGTGCCAGCAATCCTGGACAGGGGAGGTCCAATGAGCAGTTCTTC. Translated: CASNPGQGRSNEQFF.

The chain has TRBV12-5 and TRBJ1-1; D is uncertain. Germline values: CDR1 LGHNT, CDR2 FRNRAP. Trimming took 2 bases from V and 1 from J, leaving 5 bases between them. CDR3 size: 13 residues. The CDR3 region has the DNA TGTGCTAGTGGTTTGAGCTGGAACACTGAAGCTTTCTTT. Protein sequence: CASGLSWNTEAFF.

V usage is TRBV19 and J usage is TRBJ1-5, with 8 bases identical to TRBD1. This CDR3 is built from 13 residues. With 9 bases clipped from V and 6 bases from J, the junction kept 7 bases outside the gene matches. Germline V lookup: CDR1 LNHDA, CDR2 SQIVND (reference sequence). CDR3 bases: TGTGCCAGCGGTAGACAGGGGCCTCAGCCCCAGCATTTT. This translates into CASGRQGPQPQHF.

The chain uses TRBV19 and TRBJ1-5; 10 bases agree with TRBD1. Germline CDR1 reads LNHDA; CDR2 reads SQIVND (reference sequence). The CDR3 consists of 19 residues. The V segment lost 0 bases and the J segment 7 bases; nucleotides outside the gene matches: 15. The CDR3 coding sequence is TGTGCCAGTAGTATAGATCGGAGGGACAGGGGTAGGGCGAGACAGCCCCAGCATTTT. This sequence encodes CASSIDRRDRGRARQPQHF.

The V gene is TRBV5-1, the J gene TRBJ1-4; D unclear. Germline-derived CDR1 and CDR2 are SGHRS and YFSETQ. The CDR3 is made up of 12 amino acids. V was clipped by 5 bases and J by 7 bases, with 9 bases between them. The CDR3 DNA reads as TGCGCCAGCAGTGGGGAGGGTGAAAAACTGTTTTTT. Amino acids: CASSGEGEKLFF.

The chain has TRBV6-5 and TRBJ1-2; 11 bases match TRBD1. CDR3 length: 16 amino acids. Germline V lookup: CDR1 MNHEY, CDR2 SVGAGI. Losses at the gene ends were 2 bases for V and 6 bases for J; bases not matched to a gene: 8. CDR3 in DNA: TGTGCCAGCAGTTACGCGAGGACAGGGGGCGAAAATGGCTACACCTTC. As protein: CASSYARTGGENGYTF.

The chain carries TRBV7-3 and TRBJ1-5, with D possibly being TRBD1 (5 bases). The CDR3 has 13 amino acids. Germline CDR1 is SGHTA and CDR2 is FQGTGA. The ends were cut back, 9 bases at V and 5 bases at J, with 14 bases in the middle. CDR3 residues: CASARDSDQPQHF. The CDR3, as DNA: TGTGCCAGTGCCCGGGACTCAGATCAGCCCCAGCATTTT.

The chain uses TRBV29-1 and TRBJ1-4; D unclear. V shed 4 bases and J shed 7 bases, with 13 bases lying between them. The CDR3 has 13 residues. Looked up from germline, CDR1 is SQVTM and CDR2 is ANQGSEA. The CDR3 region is CSVGQSAGEKLFF. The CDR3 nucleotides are TGCAGCGTTGGTCAGAGTGCGGGTGAAAAACTGTTTTTT.

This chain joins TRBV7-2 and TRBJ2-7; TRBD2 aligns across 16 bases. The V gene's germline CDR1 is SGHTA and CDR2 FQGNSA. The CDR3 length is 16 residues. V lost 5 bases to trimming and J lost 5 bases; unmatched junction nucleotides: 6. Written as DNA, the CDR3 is TGTGCCAGCAGCCCGGGACTAGCGGGGGGGCCTAACGAGCAGTACTTC. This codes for CASSPGLAGGPNEQYF.

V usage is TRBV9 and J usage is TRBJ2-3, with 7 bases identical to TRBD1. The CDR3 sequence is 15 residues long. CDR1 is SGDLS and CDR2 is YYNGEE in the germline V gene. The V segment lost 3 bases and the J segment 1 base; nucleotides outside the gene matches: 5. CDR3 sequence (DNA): TGTGCCAGCAGCGCGGGGACAGAACGCACAGATACGCAGTATTTT. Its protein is CASSAGTERTDTQYF. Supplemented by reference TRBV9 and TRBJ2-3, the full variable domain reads DSGVTQTPKHLITATGQRVTLRCSPRSGDLSVYWYQQSLDQGLQFLIQYYNGEERAKGNILERFSAQQFPDLHSELNLSSLELGDSALYFCASSAGTERTDTQYFGPGTRLTVL.

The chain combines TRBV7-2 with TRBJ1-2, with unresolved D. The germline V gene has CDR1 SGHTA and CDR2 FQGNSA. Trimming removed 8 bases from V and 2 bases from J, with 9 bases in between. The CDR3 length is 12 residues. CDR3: CASADRNYGYTF. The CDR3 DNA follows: TGTGCCAGCGCCGATAGAAACTATGGCTACACCTTC.

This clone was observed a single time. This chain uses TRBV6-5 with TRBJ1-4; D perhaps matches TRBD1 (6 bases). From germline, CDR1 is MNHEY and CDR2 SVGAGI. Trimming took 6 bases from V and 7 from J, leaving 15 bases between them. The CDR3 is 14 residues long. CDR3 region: CASSQTGLGEKLFF. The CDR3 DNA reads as TGTGCCAGCAGCCAAACAGGGTTGGGTGAAAAACTGTTTTTT.

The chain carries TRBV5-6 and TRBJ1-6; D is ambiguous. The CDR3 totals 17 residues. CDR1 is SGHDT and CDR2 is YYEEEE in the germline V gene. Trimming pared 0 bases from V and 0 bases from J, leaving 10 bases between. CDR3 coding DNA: TGTGCCAGCAGCTTGGATGGCACTAGCTCCTATAATTCACCCCTCCACTTT. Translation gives CASSLDGTSSYNSPLHF.

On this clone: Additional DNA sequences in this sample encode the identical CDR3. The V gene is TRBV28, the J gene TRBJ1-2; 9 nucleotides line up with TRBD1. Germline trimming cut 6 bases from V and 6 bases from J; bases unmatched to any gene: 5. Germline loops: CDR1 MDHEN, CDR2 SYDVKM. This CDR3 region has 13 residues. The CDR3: CASSPGQGDGYTF. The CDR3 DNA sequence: TGTGCCAGCAGCCCGGGACAGGGAGATGGCTACACCTTC.

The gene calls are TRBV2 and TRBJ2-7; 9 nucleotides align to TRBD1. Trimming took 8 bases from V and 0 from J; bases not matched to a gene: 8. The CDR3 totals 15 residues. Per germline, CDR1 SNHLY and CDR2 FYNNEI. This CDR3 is CASGDRVGFSYEQYF. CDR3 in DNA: TGTGCCAGCGGGGACAGGGTCGGTTTCTCCTACGAGCAGTACTTC.

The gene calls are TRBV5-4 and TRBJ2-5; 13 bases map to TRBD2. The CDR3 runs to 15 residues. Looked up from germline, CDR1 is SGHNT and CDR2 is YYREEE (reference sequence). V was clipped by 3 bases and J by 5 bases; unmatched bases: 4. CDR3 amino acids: CASSYGTSGVETQYF. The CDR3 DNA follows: TGTGCCAGCAGCTACGGGACTAGCGGGGTTGAGACCCAGTACTTC.

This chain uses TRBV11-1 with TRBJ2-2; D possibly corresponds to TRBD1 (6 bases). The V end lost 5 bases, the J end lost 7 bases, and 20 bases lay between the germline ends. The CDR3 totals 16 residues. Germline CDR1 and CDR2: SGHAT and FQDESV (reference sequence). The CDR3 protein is CASSIHSQGSSGELFF. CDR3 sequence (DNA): TGTGCCAGCAGCATACACTCACAGGGAAGTAGCGGGGAGCTGTTTTTT. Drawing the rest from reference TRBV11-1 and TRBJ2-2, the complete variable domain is EAEVAQSPRYKITEKSQAVAFWCDPISGHATLYWYRQILGQGPELLVQFQDESVVDDSQLPKDRFSAERLKGVDSTLKIQPAELGDSAMYLCASSIHSQGSSGELFFGEGSRLTVL.

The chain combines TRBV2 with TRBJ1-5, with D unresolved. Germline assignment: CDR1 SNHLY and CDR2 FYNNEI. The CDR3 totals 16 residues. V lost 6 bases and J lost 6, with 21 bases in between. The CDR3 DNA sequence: TGTGCCAGCAGCCGGCAGTCGCCAGGTTCTCTTCAGCCCCAGCATTTT. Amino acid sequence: CASSRQSPGSLQPQHF.

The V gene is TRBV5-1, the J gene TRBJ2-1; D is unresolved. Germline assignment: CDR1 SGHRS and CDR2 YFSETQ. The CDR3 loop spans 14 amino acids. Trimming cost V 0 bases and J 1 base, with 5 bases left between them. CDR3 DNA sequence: TGCGCCAGCAGCTTGGACGGTTCCTACAATGAGCAGTTCTTC. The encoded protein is CASSLDGSYNEQFF. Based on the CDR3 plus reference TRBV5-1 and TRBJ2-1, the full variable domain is KAGVTQTPRYLIKTRGQQVTLSCSPISGHRSVSWYQQTPGQGLQFLFEYFSETQRNKGNFPGRFSGRQFSNSRSEMNVSTLELGDSALYLCASSLDGSYNEQFFGPGTRLTVL.

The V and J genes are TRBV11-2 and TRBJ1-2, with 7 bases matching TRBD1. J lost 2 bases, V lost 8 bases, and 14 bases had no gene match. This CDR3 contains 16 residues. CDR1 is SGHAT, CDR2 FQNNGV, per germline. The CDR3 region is CASYDLGGQRNYGYTF. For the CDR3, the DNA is TGTGCCAGCTATGACCTGGGGGGACAGCGAAACTATGGCTACACCTTC.

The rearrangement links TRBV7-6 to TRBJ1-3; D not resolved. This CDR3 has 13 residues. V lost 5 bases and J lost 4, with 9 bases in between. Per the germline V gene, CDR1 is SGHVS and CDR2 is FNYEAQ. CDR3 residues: CASSETEGNTIYF. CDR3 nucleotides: TGTGCCAGCAGCGAAACCGAGGGAAACACCATATATTTT. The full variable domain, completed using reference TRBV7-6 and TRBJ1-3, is GAGVSQSPRYKVTKRGQDVALRCDPISGHVSLYWYRQALGQGPEFLTYFNYEAQQDKSGLPNDRFSAERPEGSISTLTIQRTEQRDSAMYRCASSETEGNTIYFGEGSWLTVV.

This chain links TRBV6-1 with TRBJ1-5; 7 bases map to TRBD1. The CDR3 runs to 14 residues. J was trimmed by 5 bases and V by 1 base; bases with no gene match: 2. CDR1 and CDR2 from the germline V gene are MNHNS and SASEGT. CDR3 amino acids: CASSEGTGDQPQHF. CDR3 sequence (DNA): TGTGCCAGCAGTGAAGGGACAGGAGATCAGCCCCAGCATTTT.